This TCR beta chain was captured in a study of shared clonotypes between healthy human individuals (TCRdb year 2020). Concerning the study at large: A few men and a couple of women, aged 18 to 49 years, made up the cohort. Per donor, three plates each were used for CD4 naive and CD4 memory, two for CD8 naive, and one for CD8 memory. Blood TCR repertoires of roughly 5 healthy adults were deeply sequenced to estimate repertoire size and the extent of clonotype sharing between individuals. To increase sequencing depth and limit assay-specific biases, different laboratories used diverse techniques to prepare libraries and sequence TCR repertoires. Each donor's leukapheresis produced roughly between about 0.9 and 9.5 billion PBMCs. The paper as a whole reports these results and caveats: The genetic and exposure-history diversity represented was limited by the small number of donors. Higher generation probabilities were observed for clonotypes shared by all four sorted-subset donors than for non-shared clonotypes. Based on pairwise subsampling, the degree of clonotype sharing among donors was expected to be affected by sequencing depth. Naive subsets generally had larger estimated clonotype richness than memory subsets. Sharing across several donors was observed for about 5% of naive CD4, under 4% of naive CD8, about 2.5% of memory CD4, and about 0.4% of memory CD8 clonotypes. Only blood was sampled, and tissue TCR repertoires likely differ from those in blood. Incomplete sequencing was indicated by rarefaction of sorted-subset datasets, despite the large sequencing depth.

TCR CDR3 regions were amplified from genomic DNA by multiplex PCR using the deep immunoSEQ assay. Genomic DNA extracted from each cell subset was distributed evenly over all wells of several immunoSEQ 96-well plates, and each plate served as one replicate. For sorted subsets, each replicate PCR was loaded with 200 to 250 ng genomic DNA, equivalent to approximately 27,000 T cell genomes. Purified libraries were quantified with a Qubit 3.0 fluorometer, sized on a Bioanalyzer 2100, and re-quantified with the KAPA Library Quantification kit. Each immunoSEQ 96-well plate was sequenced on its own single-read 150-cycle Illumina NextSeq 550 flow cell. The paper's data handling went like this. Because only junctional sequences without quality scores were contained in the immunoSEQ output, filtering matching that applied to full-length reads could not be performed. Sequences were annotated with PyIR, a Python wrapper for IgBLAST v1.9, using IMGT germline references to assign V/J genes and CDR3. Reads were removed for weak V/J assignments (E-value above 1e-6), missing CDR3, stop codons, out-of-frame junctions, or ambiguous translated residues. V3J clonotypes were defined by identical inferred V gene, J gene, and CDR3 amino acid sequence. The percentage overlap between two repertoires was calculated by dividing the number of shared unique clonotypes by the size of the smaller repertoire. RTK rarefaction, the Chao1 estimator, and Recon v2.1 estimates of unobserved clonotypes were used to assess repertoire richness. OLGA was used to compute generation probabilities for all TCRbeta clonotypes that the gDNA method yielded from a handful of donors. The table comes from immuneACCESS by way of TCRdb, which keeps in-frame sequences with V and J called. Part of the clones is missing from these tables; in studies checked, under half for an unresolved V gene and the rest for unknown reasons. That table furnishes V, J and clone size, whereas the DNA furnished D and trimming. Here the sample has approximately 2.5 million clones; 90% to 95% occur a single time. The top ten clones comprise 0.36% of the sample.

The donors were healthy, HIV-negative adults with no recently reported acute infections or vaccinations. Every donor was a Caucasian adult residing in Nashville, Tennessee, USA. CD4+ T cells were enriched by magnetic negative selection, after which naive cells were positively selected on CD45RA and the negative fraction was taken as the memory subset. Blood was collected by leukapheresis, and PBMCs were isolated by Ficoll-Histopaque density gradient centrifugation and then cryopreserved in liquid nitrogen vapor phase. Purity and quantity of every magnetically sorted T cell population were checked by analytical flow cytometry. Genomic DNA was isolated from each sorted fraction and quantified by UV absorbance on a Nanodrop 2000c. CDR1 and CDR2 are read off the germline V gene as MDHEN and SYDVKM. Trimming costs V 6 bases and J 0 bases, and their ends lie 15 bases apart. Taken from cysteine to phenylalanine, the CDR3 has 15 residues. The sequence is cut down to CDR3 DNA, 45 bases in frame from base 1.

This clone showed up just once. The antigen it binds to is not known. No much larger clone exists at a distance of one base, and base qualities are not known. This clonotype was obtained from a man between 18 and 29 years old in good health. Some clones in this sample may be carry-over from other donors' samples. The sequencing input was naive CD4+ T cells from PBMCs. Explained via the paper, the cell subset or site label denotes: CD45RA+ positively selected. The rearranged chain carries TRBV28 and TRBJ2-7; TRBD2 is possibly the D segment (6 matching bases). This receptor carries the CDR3 CASRAGTQSSYEQYF. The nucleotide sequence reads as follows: TGTGCCAGCAGGGCCGGGACTCAAAGCTCCTACGAGCAGTACTTC.